In this sample, the clone carrying this TCR beta chain turned up once. Sequenced by immunoSEQ multiplex PCR; TCRdb stores in-frame clones only, minus some. Here the sample spans about 460,000 clones, approximately 77% being singletons. This sample is part of a study of shared clonotypes between healthy human individuals. Germline values: CDR1 LNHDA, CDR2 SQIVND (reference sequence). V was cut by 4 bases and J by 8 bases, with 18 bases left in between. CDR3 length: 15 amino acids. The sequence was obtained from a woman aged 40 to 55 in good health. Some clones in this sample may be carry-over from other donors' samples. What was sequenced was PBMCs. The chain recombines TRBV19 with TRBJ2-1; possible D gene TRBD1, 6 bases. The CDR3 bases are TGTGCCAGTAGTACCACAGGGAGATGGTCTTATGAGCAGTTCTTC. This encodes CASSTTGRWSYEQFF. Variable domain in full (rest from reference TRBV19 and TRBJ2-1): DGGITQSPKYLFRKEGQNVTLSCEQNLNHDAMYWYRQDPGQGLRLIYYSQIVNDFQKGDIAEGYSVSREKKESFPLTVTSAQKNPTAFYLCASSTTGRWSYEQFFGPGTRLTVL.